This T cell receptor (beta chain) is drawn from a study of blood T cell repertoires in COVID-19. As for the study in general: Italy, Spain and the United States were the sources of the convalescent and acute COVID-19 samples.

The CDR3 length is 13 residues. This clone was seen just once. Mismatch with germline at one junction end may stem from a read error. In the authors' workflow: Amplification from reference gene primers served as the basis for estimated nucleated cell counts. Repertoires were generated with immunoSEQ multiplex PCR, while TCRdb's copy carries only in-frame clones and drops some. D and trimming were read from the DNA, whereas the V and J calls and clone size are those reported in that table. The table includes some 290,000 clones, around nine tenths detected once. Those enrolled in Seattle joined during active infection and were followed longitudinally afterward.

The chain is built from TRBV12-3 or TRBV12-4 and TRBJ2-4; possible D gene TRBD2, 5 bases. This TCR was recovered from a woman in her 30s with COVID-19, enrolled during active disease. Sequencing was performed on peripheral blood. CDR3 sequence reads: CASSFGMLAIRYF. In nucleotides, the CDR3 is TGTGCCAGCAGTTTTGGTATGCTAGCAATTCGGTACTTC.